The clone carrying this TCR beta chain showed up many times. The source of the sample is a study of T cells in Graves' hyperthyroidism and ophthalmopathy. As for the study in general: Peripheral blood was drawn at first diagnosis, prior to all treatment.

Germline assignment: CDR1 SGHAT and CDR2 FQNNGV. The ends were cut back, 5 bases at V and 2 bases at J, with 16 bases in the middle. This CDR3 contains 15 residues. Over 18 months, lack of ophthalmopathy progression marked Graves' hyperthyroidism as stable. The study enrolled patients aged 18 to 65 with newly diagnosed hyperthyroidism of under 2 months' duration. Based on clinical symptoms, serum thyroxine and TRAb, thyroid ultrasound and orbital computed tomography, diagnoses were reached. Amplified TCR beta CDR3 regions derived from RNA transcripts. The primer set for the first-round RT-PCR of the TCR CDR3 was HTBI. MiXCR was run by TCRdb on the multiplex PCR reads, yielding one entry per CDR3 protein. The sample lists roughly 420,000 distinct CDR3 sequences; around 14% were seen once.

Input material: blood. The clonotype originates from a woman aged 18-29 years with Graves' hyperthyroidism. This chain connects TRBV11-2 to TRBJ2-7; D may be TRBD1 or TRBD2 (5 bases each). The CDR3 spells CASSPRDDAAYEQYF. The CDR3 DNA sequence: TGTGCCAGCAGCCCGAGGGACGACGCAGCCTACGAGCAGTACTTC. The entire variable domain, with the rest obtained from reference TRBV11-2 and TRBJ2-7, is as follows: EAGVAQSPRYKIIEKRQSVAFWCNPISGHATLYWYQQILGQGPKLLIQFQNNGVVDDSQLPKDRFSAERLKGVDSTLKIQPAKLEDSAVYLCASSPRDDAAYEQYFGPGTRLTVT.